The 3 T cell receptor beta chains listed next were all sequenced from one sample in a study of blood T cell dynamics during melanoma immunotherapy. The time point: week 3, after first cycle of checkpoint inhibitor. Using immunoSEQ multiplex PCR, the repertoire was profiled, and TCRdb retains in-frame clones only, with some absent. Here the sample spans more than 15,000 clones, about 90% being singletons. Sequencing was performed on blood, taken from a patient treated with checkpoint blockade. These receptors all stem from a human donor with melanoma.

The rearrangement links TRBV14 to TRBJ1-1; 7 positions match TRBD1. Germline assignment: CDR1 SGHDN and CDR2 FVKESK. CDR3 length: 12 amino acids. Trimming removed 2 bases from V and 6 bases from J; junction bases left unmatched: 0. The CDR3 DNA is TGTGCCAGCAGCCAAACAGGGGCTGAAGCTTTCTTT. Translation: CASSQTGAEAFF.

The table lists this clone with a few counts. This chain connects TRBV28 to TRBJ1-2, with a possible D match to TRBD1 (6 bases). The CDR3 is 13 amino acids. Trimming left V 6 bases short and J 8 bases short, with 16 bases between. The V gene's germline CDR1 is MDHEN and CDR2 SYDVKM. The CDR3 nucleotides read TGTGCCAGCAGCCTACAGGGAATCGGCGGCTACACCTTC. It yields the protein CASSLQGIGGYTF.

The CDR3, as DNA: TGTGCCAGCAGTTTAGCTAGGGGGCGGAGGGAGCAGTACTTC. The encoded protein is CASSLARGRREQYF. The chain recombines TRBV28 with TRBJ2-7; TRBD1 matches at 7 bases. Looked up from germline, CDR1 is MDHEN and CDR2 is SYDVKM. J lost 7 bases, V lost 2 bases, and 8 bases had no gene match. The CDR3 extends over 14 amino acids.